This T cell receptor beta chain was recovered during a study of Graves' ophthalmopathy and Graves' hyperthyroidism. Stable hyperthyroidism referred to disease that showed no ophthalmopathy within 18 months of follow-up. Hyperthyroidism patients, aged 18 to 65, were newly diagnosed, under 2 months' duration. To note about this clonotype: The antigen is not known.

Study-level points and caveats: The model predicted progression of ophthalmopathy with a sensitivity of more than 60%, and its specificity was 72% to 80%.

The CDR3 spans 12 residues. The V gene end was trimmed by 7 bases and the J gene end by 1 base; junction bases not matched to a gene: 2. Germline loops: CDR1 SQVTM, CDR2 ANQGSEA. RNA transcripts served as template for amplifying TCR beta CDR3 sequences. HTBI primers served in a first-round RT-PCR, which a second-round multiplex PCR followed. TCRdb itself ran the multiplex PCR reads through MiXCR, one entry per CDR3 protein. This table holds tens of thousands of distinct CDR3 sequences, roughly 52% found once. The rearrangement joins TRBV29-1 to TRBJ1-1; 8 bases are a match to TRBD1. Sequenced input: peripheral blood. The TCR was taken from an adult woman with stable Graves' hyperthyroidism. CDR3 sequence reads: CSAGTGNTEAFF. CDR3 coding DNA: TGCAGCGCCGGGACAGGGAACACTGAAGCTTTCTTT.